The 23 T cell receptor beta chains in this list originate from one sample, sequenced in a study of T cell changes during pregnancy in multiple sclerosis. Clones were read by immunoSEQ multiplex PCR, and TCRdb kept only the in-frame ones, dropping some. The table has 69,000 or so clones, roughly 93% seen once. Sequenced here: peripheral blood, sampled in the third trimester of pregnancy. These receptors all come from a female donor with multiple sclerosis, enrolled in a pregnancy study.

The V gene is TRBV5-1, the J gene TRBJ1-1, with D hard to call. V gave up 4 bases and J gave up 1 base, with 11 bases separating them. Germline values: CDR1 SGHRS, CDR2 YFSETQ. This CDR3 is 14 amino acids long. CDR3 region: CASSAEHSNTEAFF. Written as DNA, the CDR3 is TGCGCCAGCAGCGCTGAGCACTCGAACACTGAAGCTTTCTTT.

The chain employs TRBV5-6 and TRBJ1-1; the D gene is possibly TRBD1 (6 bases). Germline V gene sequence: CDR1 SGHDT, CDR2 YYEEEE. The CDR3 is made up of 13 amino acids. Trimming took off 5 bases at V and 3 bases at J, with 11 bases between the two ends. CDR3 amino acids: CASRLDSYTEAFF. CDR3 DNA sequence: TGTGCCAGCAGGCTGGACAGCTACACTGAAGCTTTCTTT.

The chain is built from TRBV7-9 and TRBJ1-2; 8 bases are a match to TRBD1. This CDR3 region has 15 residues. Trimming took 0 bases from V and 5 from J; bases not matched to a gene: 5. Germline V gene sequence: CDR1 SEHNR, CDR2 FQNEAQ (reference sequence). CDR3 protein: CASSLAGRGQYGYTF. The CDR3 nucleotides read TGTGCCAGCAGCTTAGCCGGCAGGGGGCAATATGGCTACACCTTC.

This chain links TRBV18 with TRBJ2-4; 7 nucleotides match TRBD1. Germline V gene sequence: CDR1 KGHSH, CDR2 LQKENI. The CDR3 spans 14 residues. V lost 1 base and J lost 4; bases outside the gene matches: 1. The CDR3 DNA follows: TGTGCCAGCTCACCACGGGACAGTAAAAACATTCAGTACTTC. Its protein is CASSPRDSKNIQYF.

J is TRBJ1-2 and V is TRBV30; tentative D call: TRBD1 (6 bases). This CDR3 is 13 amino acids long. Germline CDR1 GTSNPN, CDR2 SVGIG (reference sequence). Trimming shortened V by 2 bases and J by 8 bases, and 15 bases separated the two germline ends. CDR3 region: CAWSQQGRGGYTF. CDR3 nucleotide sequence: TGTGCCTGGAGTCAACAGGGACGGGGAGGCTACACCTTC.

V is TRBV5-1 and J is TRBJ1-4; D call uncertain. Germline values: CDR1 SGHRS, CDR2 YFSETQ. The CDR3 is made up of 14 amino acids. V dropped 4 bases and J dropped 5 bases, with 12 bases sitting between them. CDR3 sequence: CASSPTPGNEKLFF. The DNA for the CDR3 is TGCGCCAGCAGCCCCACCCCGGGGAATGAAAAACTGTTTTTT.

This clone is a singleton in its sample. The chain combines TRBV18 with TRBJ1-2, with D perhaps matching TRBD1 (6 bases). V lost 6 bases and J lost 0, with 14 bases in between. CDR1 is KGHSH and CDR2 is LQKENI in the germline V gene. The CDR3 has 15 amino acids. CDR3 amino acids: CASSPLGQPNYGYTF. The CDR3 nucleotides read TGTGCCAGCTCCCCCCTCGGACAGCCTAACTATGGCTACACCTTC.

The V gene is TRBV7-6, the J gene TRBJ2-5; a possible D gene is TRBD1 (6 bases). Germline lookup yields CDR1 SGHVS and CDR2 FNYEAQ. Trimming pared 0 bases from V and 5 bases from J, leaving 10 bases between. The CDR3 has 14 amino acids. The CDR3 loop is CASSLAWQGETQYF. CDR3 DNA: TGTGCCAGCAGCTTAGCTTGGCAGGGGGAGACCCAGTACTTC.

The chain employs TRBV10-3 and TRBJ2-5; TRBD2 matches at 12 bases. Germline CDR1 and CDR2: ENHRY and SYGVKD. V lost 10 bases to trimming and J lost 14 bases; unmatched junction nucleotides: 11. The CDR3 sequence is 12 residues long. The CDR3 region has the DNA TGTGCCACCGCGACTAGCGGGGGCAGCGCCTACTTC. Encoded protein: CATATSGGSAYF.

J is TRBJ1-6 and V is TRBV30; D not resolved. The CDR3 consists of 14 residues. The germline CDR1 and CDR2 sequences are GTSNPN and SVGIG (reference sequence). V was clipped by 0 bases and J by 7 bases, with 10 bases between them. CDR3 sequence (DNA): TGTGCCTGGAGTGTCGTTAGCGGGAATTCACCCCTCCACTTT. Its translation: CAWSVVSGNSPLHF.

This clone appeared a few times. The chain is built from TRBV27 and TRBJ1-1, with D possibly being TRBD1 (5 bases). The CDR3 loop spans 13 amino acids. CDR1 MNHEY and CDR2 SMNVEV come from the germline V gene (reference sequence). The V gene lost 6 bases and the J gene lost 4 bases, with 12 bases spanning the gap. In nucleotides, the CDR3 is TGTGCCAGCAGCGGGGGGACTTTCACTGAAGCTTTCTTT. It codes for CASSGGTFTEAFF.

This clone was picked up one time. V and J are TRBV18 and TRBJ1-1; D remains unclear. V lost 1 base, J lost 3 bases, and 9 bases lay in between. Germline CDR1 reads KGHSH; CDR2 reads LQKENI. The CDR3 has 14 amino acids. The CDR3 sequence: CASSPLAQDTEAFF. Written as DNA, the CDR3 is TGTGCCAGCTCACCACTCGCCCAGGACACTGAAGCTTTCTTT.

The rearrangement joins TRBV6-5 to TRBJ1-4, with 10 bases fitting TRBD1. Per the germline V gene, CDR1 is MNHEY and CDR2 is SVGAGI. V was clipped by 1 base and J by 6 bases; unmatched bases: 5. The CDR3 is 16 residues long. The CDR3 spells CASSYLTGTGDEKLFF. In DNA form, the CDR3 reads TGTGCCAGCAGTTACTTAACCGGGACAGGGGATGAAAAACTGTTTTTT.

The genes are TRBV5-1 and TRBJ2-5; 7 bases line up with TRBD1. The length of the CDR3 is 14 residues. CDR1 SGHRS and CDR2 YFSETQ come from the germline V gene. Trimming cost V 2 bases and J 4 bases; bases outside gene matches: 5. CDR3 protein: CASSLQGLGETQYF. The CDR3 bases are TGCGCCAGCAGCTTACAGGGGCTGGGAGAGACCCAGTACTTC. Using reference TRBV5-1 and TRBJ2-5 for the parts outside the CDR3, the full variable domain is KAGVTQTPRYLIKTRGQQVTLSCSPISGHRSVSWYQQTPGQGLQFLFEYFSETQRNKGNFPGRFSGRQFSNSRSEMNVSTLELGDSALYLCASSLQGLGETQYFGPGTRLLVL.

J is TRBJ2-7 and V is TRBV11-2; tentatively, D is TRBD2 (6 bases). The CDR3 is 14 amino acids. V gave up 3 bases and J gave up 4 bases, with 13 bases separating them. The V gene's germline CDR1 is SGHAT and CDR2 FQNNGV. CDR3 DNA sequence: TGTGCCAGCAGCTTCGGGGGTGTAATATACGAGCAGTACTTC. It encodes CASSFGGVIYEQYF.

The chain joins TRBV4-3 to TRBJ2-3, with TRBD2 matching 11 bases. CDR3 length: 19 residues. With 0 bases clipped from V and 4 bases from J, the junction kept 12 bases outside the gene matches. From germline, CDR1 is LGHNA and CDR2 YSLEER. The chain's CDR3 is CASSQEGGSGGARPDTQYF. The CDR3 nucleotides are TGCGCCAGCAGCCAAGAGGGCGGTAGCGGGGGGGCTAGGCCAGATACGCAGTATTTT.

V gene TRBV9 combines with J gene TRBJ2-1, with D perhaps matching TRBD2 (6 bases). Germline CDR1 and CDR2: SGDLS and YYNGEE. The V end lost 4 bases, the J end lost 7 bases, and 12 bases lay between the germline ends. This CDR3 region has 13 residues. The CDR3 spells CASSPRGRNEQFF. The CDR3, as DNA: TGTGCCAGCAGCCCCCGGGGGAGGAATGAGCAGTTCTTC.

This chain links TRBV6-6 with TRBJ2-2; TRBD1 is a possible D gene (5 bases). V dropped 4 bases and J dropped 4 bases, with 13 bases sitting between them. This CDR3 has 15 residues. CDR1 is MNHNY, CDR2 SVGAGI, per germline (reference sequence). The CDR3 DNA is TGTGCCAGCAGTTTAAGACGACAGAGCACCGGGGAGCTGTTTTTT. It yields the protein CASSLRRQSTGELFF.

The chain couples TRBV30 to TRBJ2-7; D uncertain. This CDR3 comprises 14 residues. Trimming stripped 2 bases from V and 4 bases from J, with 15 bases between. The germline gives CDR1 GTSNPN, CDR2 SVGIG (reference sequence). The CDR3 DNA follows: TGTGCCTGGAGTTTCCCAGGATGGCCTTACGAGCAGTACTTC. Translation: CAWSFPGWPYEQYF.

The chain combines TRBV7-9 with TRBJ1-2; D uncertain. V was pared by 2 bases and J by 2 bases, with 9 bases between. CDR1 SEHNR and CDR2 FQNEAQ come from the germline V gene (reference sequence). This CDR3 is 14 amino acids long. The CDR3 spells CASSLWWENYGYTF. The CDR3 DNA follows: TGTGCCAGCAGCTTATGGTGGGAGAACTATGGCTACACCTTC.

Only a few counts were recorded for this clone. The chain has TRBV27 and TRBJ1-2; 12 bases map to TRBD1. Per the germline V gene, CDR1 is MNHEY and CDR2 is SMNVEV (reference sequence). With V trimmed by 8 bases and J by 2 bases, 9 bases remained unmatched. This CDR3 comprises 16 residues. The CDR3 is CASWDRGQEWNYGYTF. CDR3 coding DNA: TGTGCCAGCTGGGACAGGGGGCAAGAGTGGAACTATGGCTACACCTTC.

The chain is built from TRBV6-5 and TRBJ2-7, with TRBD2 matching 11 bases. CDR3 length: 15 residues. In germline, CDR1 is MNHEY, CDR2 SVGAGI. V lost 6 bases, J lost 3 bases, and 7 bases stayed unmatched. The CDR3 nucleotides are TGTGCCAGCAGCCGCGGGACTAGCGGATACTACGAGCAGTACTTC. This translates into CASSRGTSGYYEQYF.

In its sample, this clone was seen once. The chain carries TRBV10-1 and TRBJ1-1, with D perhaps matching TRBD1 (6 bases). The CDR3 runs to 15 residues. With 8 bases removed from V and 7 bases from J, the gap between germline ends came to 23 bases. Germline V gene data show CDR1 as WNHNN and CDR2 as SYGVQD (reference sequence). CDR3 nucleotides: TGCGCCAGCTTCGACATAGCGCGTTCGGACAGTGAAGCTTTCTTT. This codes for CASFDIARSDSEAFF.